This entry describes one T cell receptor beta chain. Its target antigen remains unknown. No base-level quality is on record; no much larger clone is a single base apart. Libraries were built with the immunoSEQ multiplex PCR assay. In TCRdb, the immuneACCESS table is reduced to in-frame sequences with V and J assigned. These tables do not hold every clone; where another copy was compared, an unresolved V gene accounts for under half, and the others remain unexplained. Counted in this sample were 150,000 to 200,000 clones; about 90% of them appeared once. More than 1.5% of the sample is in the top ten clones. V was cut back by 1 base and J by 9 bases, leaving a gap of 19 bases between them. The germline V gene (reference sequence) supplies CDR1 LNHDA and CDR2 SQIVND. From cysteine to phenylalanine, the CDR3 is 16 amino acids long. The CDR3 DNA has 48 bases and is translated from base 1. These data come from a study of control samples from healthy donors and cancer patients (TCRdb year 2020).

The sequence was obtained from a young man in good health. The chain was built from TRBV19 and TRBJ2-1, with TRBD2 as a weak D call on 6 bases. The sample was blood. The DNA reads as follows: TGTGCCAGTAGTATAGTAGAAGACACGAGGAGGGGTGAGCAGTTCTTC. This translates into CASSIVEDTRRGEQFF.